The rows below give T cell receptor beta chains drawn from one sample of a study of OX40 agonist ivuxolimab in advanced cancers. Data came from immunoSEQ multiplex PCR; TCRdb stores just in-frame clones and leaves some out. The sample records about 93,000 clones, 92% being singletons. The specimen was CD4+ or CD8+ T cells sorted from blood, collected in a trial of the OX40 agonist ivuxolimab. The receptors shown here come from an adult with an advanced solid tumor such as melanoma, head and neck, liver or kidney cancer. Each CDR3 is given with its conserved first and last residue. The D gene is left open where the match is weak. Size is stated for part of the rows, as once, few or many counts, or as a class when the clone is expanded.

V gene,J gene,clone size,D gene,CDR3 protein,CDR3 DNA
TRBV6-5,TRBJ2-5,NA,NA,CASSYSGLLHQETQYF,TGTGCCAGCAGTTACTCGGGACTCCTACATCAAGAGACCCAGTACTTC
TRBV5-1,TRBJ1-4,NA,NA,CASSLGQEEEKLFF,TGCGCCAGCAGCTTGGGACAGGAGGAAGAAAAACTGTTTTTT
TRBV5-1,TRBJ2-1,NA,TRBD1,CASAPGGASYNEQFF,TGCGCCAGCGCCCCAGGGGGAGCTTCCTACAATGAGCAGTTCTTC
TRBV7-2,TRBJ2-3,once,NA,CASSLDGTSTDTQYF,TGTGCCAGCAGCCTCGACGGAACTAGCACAGATACGCAGTATTTT
TRBV19,TRBJ1-5,few,NA,CASKRGINQPQHF,TGTGCCAGTAAGAGGGGGATAAATCAGCCCCAGCATTTT
TRBV6-6,TRBJ2-1,NA,TRBD1,CASADRGNEQFF,TGTGCCAGCGCCGACAGGGGAAATGAGCAGTTCTTC
TRBV6-1,TRBJ1-1,NA,NA,CARFRQVNTEAFF,TGTGCCAGATTTAGACAGGTGAACACTGAAGCTTTCTTT
TRBV6-1,TRBJ2-7,NA,TRBD1,CASSEVQGARNEQYF,TGTGCCAGCAGTGAAGTGCAGGGGGCGAGAAACGAGCAGTACTTC
TRBV21-1,TRBJ1-5,NA,NA,CASKPGLKSNQPQHF,TGTGCCAGCAAACCGGGACTCAAGAGCAATCAGCCCCAGCATTTT
TRBV7-3,TRBJ2-3,NA,NA,CASSLHTGGGDTQYF,TGTGCCAGCAGCTTACATACGGGGGGCGGAGATACGCAGTATTTT
TRBV25-1,TRBJ2-5,NA,NA,CASSLSTGTPQETQYF,TGTGCCAGCAGCCTTAGTACCGGGACTCCACAAGAGACCCAGTACTTC
TRBV4-2,TRBJ1-2,NA,NA,CASSQDRPGVNYGYTF,TGTGCCAGCAGCCAAGACCGGCCAGGGGTTAACTATGGCTACACCTTC
TRBV10-3,TRBJ1-1,once,TRBD1,CATKPGQGFEAFF,TGTGCCACAAAACCGGGACAGGGGTTTGAAGCTTTCTTT
TRBV18,TRBJ1-6,once,NA,CASSPPQGEHSPLHF,TGTGCCAGCTCACCACCTCAGGGTGAGCATTCACCCCTCCACTTT
TRBV19,TRBJ1-1,NA,NA,CASSIGVAEAFF,TGTGCCAGTAGTATCGGGGTGGCTGAAGCTTTCTTT
TRBV2,TRBJ2-5,NA,TRBD1,CASRPGQGAKTQYF,TGTGCCAGCAGACCGGGACAGGGGGCAAAGACCCAGTACTTC
TRBV7-9,TRBJ2-3,NA,NA,CASSPLWSAGGTDTQYF,TGTGCCAGCAGCCCACTTTGGTCTGCGGGCGGGACAGATACGCAGTATTTT
TRBV4-1,TRBJ2-7,NA,TRBD2,CASSNAAGGNTYEQYF,TGCGCCAGCAGCAATGCAGCGGGGGGGAACACCTACGAGCAGTACTTC
TRBV19,TRBJ2-1,NA,NA,CASSIVGNNEQFF,TGTGCCAGTAGTATAGTGGGAAACAATGAGCAGTTCTTC
TRBV19,TRBJ2-3,NA,NA,CASSITVNAGGDTQYF,TGTGCCAGTAGTATCACGGTAAACGCGGGTGGAGATACGCAGTATTTT
TRBV27,TRBJ1-1,NA,NA,CASSLVYNTEAFF,TGTGCCAGCAGTTTAGTTTACAACACTGAAGCTTTCTTT
TRBV7-9,TRBJ1-3,NA,NA,CASSTGTDLRGNTIYF,TGTGCCAGCAGCACCGGGACGGACTTACGAGGAAACACCATATATTTT
TRBV6-1,TRBJ2-6,once,NA,CASSETGSGANVLTF,TGTGCCAGCAGTGAAACAGGCTCTGGGGCCAACGTCCTGACTTTC
TRBV5-8,TRBJ2-3,NA,NA,CASSLGEADTQYF,TGTGCCAGCAGCTTGGGGGAGGCTGATACGCAGTATTTT
TRBV19,TRBJ2-3,NA,TRBD2,CASSNPGGTGTDTQYF,TGTGCCAGTAGTAACCCCGGGGGGACGGGCACAGATACGCAGTATTTT
TRBV11-1,TRBJ2-7,NA,TRBD2,CASSLDGTSYEQYF,TGTGCCAGCAGCTTAGATGGGACTAGCTACGAGCAGTACTTC
TRBV7-2,TRBJ2-7,NA,TRBD1,CASSNRQGDSEQYF,TGTGCCAGCAGCAACCGACAGGGGGACAGCGAGCAGTACTTC
TRBV5-1,TRBJ2-1,NA,NA,CASSLVANYEQFF,TGCGCCAGCAGCTTGGTAGCAAACTATGAGCAGTTCTTC
TRBV7-2,TRBJ2-1,once,TRBD1,CASSSGQGAYDEQFF,TGTGCCAGCAGCTCTGGACAGGGGGCGTACGATGAGCAGTTCTTC
TRBV18,TRBJ2-7,NA,TRBD1,CASSLGQGSSYEQYF,TGTGCCAGCTCACTCGGACAGGGTAGCTCCTACGAGCAGTACTTC